The 2 T cell receptor beta chains presented below share a single source sample, sequenced in a study of blood T cell repertoires in COVID-19. Here immunoSEQ multiplex PCR was the method, and the copy in TCRdb shows in-frame clones only, minus some. The table records some 300,000 clones, over 90% of them present only once. Sequencing input: PBMCs or T cells enriched from blood (not recorded which). All receptors derive from a woman aged 30 to 39 who had been exposed to COVID-19.

This sequence joins TRBV2 and TRBJ2-2; tentatively, D is TRBD2 (7 bases). V dropped 8 bases and J dropped 4 bases, with 11 bases sitting between them. This CDR3 is 13 amino acids long. Germline CDR1 is SNHLY and CDR2 is FYNNEI. This CDR3 is CASGGAVTGELFF. CDR3 DNA: TGTGCCAGCGGGGGGGCCGTCACCGGGGAGCTGTTTTTT.

V and J are TRBV11-2 and TRBJ2-1, with no clear D. CDR1 and CDR2 from the germline V gene are SGHAT and FQNNGV. CDR3 size: 16 residues. V lost 3 bases and J 0 bases, leaving 12 bases between the germline ends. DNA of the CDR3: TGTGCCAGCAGCTTTTCGTATTCGAGCTCCTACAATGAGCAGTTCTTC. This sequence encodes CASSFSYSSSYNEQFF.